These 14 T cell receptor beta chains were all obtained from the same sample, sequenced in a study of blood T cell repertoires in COVID-19. Sequencing was performed with immunoSEQ multiplex PCR; in TCRdb, only in-frame clones are kept and a portion is missing. The sample contains around 400,000 clones, roughly 88% of which appear only once. Sequencing was done on a sample of PBMCs or T cells enriched from blood (not recorded which). The receptor source for this set is a woman between 18 and 30 years old who had been exposed to COVID-19.

The chain combines TRBV28 with TRBJ1-2; D possibly corresponds to TRBD1 (5 bases). V was clipped by 5 bases and J by 2 bases, with 15 bases between them. CDR1 is MDHEN, CDR2 SYDVKM, per germline. This CDR3 comprises 15 residues. CDR3 DNA sequence: TGTGCCAGCAGTCCTTGGGGCGCACGGAACTATGGCTACACCTTC. As protein: CASSPWGARNYGYTF.

The chain uses TRBV3-1 (or the pseudogene TRBV3-2) and TRBJ1-6, with 8 positions matching TRBD1. Germline loops: CDR1 LGHDT, CDR2 YNNKEL (reference sequence). The CDR3 sequence is 16 residues long. Trimming at V came to 0 bases and at J to 8 bases, leaving 6 bases not matched to a gene. The CDR3 is CASSQDRRTGHSPLHF. CDR3 nucleotides: TGTGCCAGCAGCCAAGATCGTCGGACAGGGCATTCACCCCTCCACTTT.

This clone was seen only once. The chain employs TRBV1 and TRBJ1-4; TRBD1 is the table's D call, not checked against the DNA. TRBV1 is a recognized pseudogene. The CDR3 runs 17 residues. This chain's CDR3 is CTSSPGTGLLCGEKLFF. The CDR3 DNA sequence: TGCACCAGCAGCCCCGGGACAGGGCTCTTATGTGGGGAAAAACTGTTTTTT.

V and J are TRBV11-2 and TRBJ2-6, with D possibly matching TRBD1 (5 bases). V lost 3 bases to trimming and J lost 3 bases, with 6 bases between them. There are 14 residues in the CDR3. Germline V lookup: CDR1 SGHAT, CDR2 FQNNGV. The CDR3 sequence is CASSFRVGANVLTF. As DNA, the CDR3 is TGTGCCAGCAGCTTCAGGGTTGGGGCCAACGTCCTGACTTTC.

In its sample, this clone was seen once. This chain uses TRBV7-9 with TRBJ2-1; D remains ambiguous. Trimming pared 8 bases from V and 4 bases from J, leaving 12 bases between. Germline V gene data show CDR1 as SEHNR and CDR2 as FQNEAQ (reference sequence). The CDR3 has 13 amino acids. The DNA of the CDR3 is TGTGCCAGCGATACAGTCGATTACAATGAGCAGTTCTTC. Its protein product is CASDTVDYNEQFF.

V and J are TRBV11-2 and TRBJ1-5, with no clear D. The CDR3 loop spans 15 amino acids. The ends were cut back, 1 base at V and 4 bases at J, with 11 bases in the middle. The germline CDR1 and CDR2 sequences are SGHAT and FQNNGV. The CDR3 nucleotides are TGTGCCAGCAGCTTAGGAGGGCGTGAGAATCAGCCCCAGCATTTT. Its protein is CASSLGGRENQPQHF.

The chain combines TRBV7-8 with TRBJ1-6; 7 bases are shared with TRBD1. After removal of 5 bases from V and 6 bases from J, the junction contained 7 bases not matched to a gene. Per the germline V gene, CDR1 is SGHVS and CDR2 is FQNEAQ. The CDR3 consists of 15 residues. In DNA, the CDR3 is TGTGCCAGCAGCCCGAGGGACAGCCGTAATTCACCCCTCCACTTT. The encoded protein is CASSPRDSRNSPLHF.

This sequence joins TRBV7-6 and TRBJ2-2; D might be TRBD1 (5 bases). Trimming pared 4 bases from V and 0 bases from J, leaving 6 bases between. Per the germline V gene, CDR1 is SGHVS and CDR2 is FNYEAQ. CDR3 length equals 14 residues. The CDR3 loop is CASSWTPNTGELFF. Written as DNA, the CDR3 is TGTGCCAGCAGCTGGACACCGAACACCGGGGAGCTGTTTTTT.

The chain couples TRBV12-3 or TRBV12-4 to TRBJ2-1; TRBD1 matches at 7 bases. The CDR3 is 12 amino acids. The V gene end was trimmed by 4 bases and the J gene end by 12 bases; junction bases not matched to a gene: 6. This CDR3 is CASSSQGFGQFF. CDR3 bases: TGTGCCAGCAGTTCACAGGGGTTTGGGCAGTTCTTC.

The sample holds a few counts of this clone. The genes are TRBV28 and TRBJ1-1, with D hard to call. Per germline, CDR1 MDHEN and CDR2 SYDVKM. V was cut by 3 bases and J by 5 bases, with 13 bases left in between. The CDR3 covers 14 residues. CDR3 residues: CASSFLRPVTEAFF. The CDR3 bases are TGTGCCAGCAGTTTCTTGAGGCCTGTTACTGAAGCTTTCTTT.

This chain links TRBV7-2 with TRBJ1-5; 7 nucleotides match TRBD1. Germline V lookup: CDR1 SGHTA, CDR2 FQGNSA. This CDR3 contains 15 residues. V shed 6 bases, J shed 1 base, and the junction held 6 bases outside the gene matches. The CDR3 region has the DNA TGTGCCAGCAGTCAGACAGGGCTGAGCAATCAGCCCCAGCATTTT. Translating it yields CASSQTGLSNQPQHF.

For this clone: Within the sample, other DNA sequences also encode this same CDR3. The chain combines TRBV7-9 with TRBJ2-7; 8 bases match TRBD2. The germline gives CDR1 SEHNR, CDR2 FQNEAQ (reference sequence). V lost 6 bases, J lost 2 bases, and 6 bases stayed unmatched. There are 14 residues in the CDR3. The CDR3 sequence: CASSSSGGPYEQYF. CDR3 nucleotides: TGTGCCAGCAGTTCCTCGGGAGGGCCCTACGAGCAGTACTTC.

V is TRBV5-8 and J is TRBJ1-4, with 7 bases that match TRBD1. J gave up 0 bases and V 3 bases, and 8 bases lay outside the gene matches. CDR1 SGHTS and CDR2 YDEGEE come from the germline V gene. This CDR3 has 17 residues. CDR3 residues: CASSWGQPPATNEKLFF. DNA of the CDR3: TGTGCCAGCAGCTGGGGACAGCCTCCTGCAACTAATGAAAAACTGTTTTTT.

The chain recombines TRBV29-1 with TRBJ2-5; possible D gene TRBD1, 6 bases. The CDR3 covers 13 residues. CDR1 SQVTM and CDR2 ANQGSEA come from the germline V gene. Between the trimmed V and J ends, which lost 4 bases and 2 bases, there was a span of 11 bases. The chain's CDR3 is CSVGTALQETQYF. The CDR3 nucleotides are TGCAGCGTTGGGACAGCCTTACAAGAGACCCAGTACTTC.